A single sample gave rise to the 25 T cell receptor beta chains below, sequenced in a study of CD8+CD57+ T cells in acquired aplastic anemia. It was genomic DNA that served as the template for profiling TCR beta VDJ and CDR3. From the reads, TCRdb called clonotypes with MiXCR, one entry per CDR3 protein. The sample lists 150,000 or so distinct CDR3 sequences; about 52% were seen once. Sequencing involved patients with CD8+CD57+ cell expansion previously shown by flow cytometry. Sequenced sample: sorted CD4+, CD8+, or CD8+CD57+ T cells (not recorded which) from PBMCs. The receptors stem from a human donor with aplastic anemia.

This clonotype was observed once. The chain employs TRBV12-2 and TRBJ2-3. TRBV12-2 is a pseudogene locus. This CDR3 has 12 residues. The CDR3 sequence: CASRFETGTQYF. DNA of the CDR3: TGTGCAAGTCGCTTTGAGACAGGTACGCAGTATTTT.

This clonotype was detected many times. CDR3 residues: CASSQNQGIGYGYTF. DNA for the CDR3: TGTGCCAGCAGCCAAAATCAGGGCATCGGCTATGGCTACACCTTC. The V call is TRBV3-1, the J call TRBJ1-2, with D possibly TRBD1 on 5 matching bases. The CDR3 consists of 15 residues. Trimming took off 2 bases at V and 4 bases at J, with 14 bases between the two ends. Germline values: CDR1 LGHDT, CDR2 YNNKEL (reference sequence).

The chain couples TRBV20-1 to TRBJ1-6; D not resolved. CDR1 is DFQATT and CDR2 is SNEGSKA in the germline V gene (reference sequence). There are 14 residues in the CDR3. V was trimmed by 3 bases and J by 9 bases, leaving 15 bases between them. The CDR3 loop is CSARVSGPPSPLHF. CDR3 sequence (DNA): TGCAGTGCTAGGGTTTCCGGGCCCCCTTCACCCCTCCACTTT.

The J gene is TRBJ1-2, the V gene TRBV2; D gene ambiguous. The CDR3 runs to 15 residues. The V and J ends lost 2 bases and 7 bases respectively, with 17 bases between them. Germline-derived CDR1 and CDR2 are SNHLY and FYNNEI. The CDR3 DNA sequence: TGTGCCAGCAGTGAAACCTTAGGAATGGTGCGTGGCTACACCTTC. It codes for CASSETLGMVRGYTF.

The chain is built from TRBV15 and TRBJ2-3; D not resolved. V lost 0 bases to trimming and J lost 0 bases, with 7 bases between them. The CDR3 runs to 15 residues. Per the germline V gene, CDR1 is LNHNV and CDR2 is YYDKDF (reference sequence). CDR3 nucleotide sequence: TGTGCCACCAGCAGAGAAGGTTCTAGCACAGATACGCAGTATTTT. This sequence encodes CATSREGSSTDTQYF.

This chain joins TRBV9 and TRBJ2-3, with D unresolved. V was shortened by 0 bases and J by 2 bases, with 7 bases between the two germline ends. The CDR3 spans 14 residues. Germline loops: CDR1 SGDLS, CDR2 YYNGEE. Here the CDR3 reads CASSVGSITDTQYF. CDR3 in DNA: TGTGCCAGCAGCGTAGGGTCAATCACAGATACGCAGTATTTT.

This clonotype was observed many times. The chain couples TRBV20-1 to TRBJ2-5, with D unresolved. V lost 1 base to trimming and J lost 7 bases, with 19 bases between them. Germline V lookup: CDR1 DFQATT, CDR2 SNEGSKA (reference sequence). The length of the CDR3 is 15 residues. The CDR3 DNA is TGCAGTGCTAGAGGAAACTACGATCCAAGAGGGACCCAGTACTTC. As protein: CSARGNYDPRGTQYF.

Worth noting for this clonotype: The junction shows a germline mismatch at one end, possibly a read error. V is TRBV7-9 and J is TRBJ1-6, with D unclear. The CDR3 is 12 amino acids. Germline V gives CDR1 SEHNR, CDR2 FQNEAQ (reference sequence). The CDR3 DNA reads TGTGCCAGCAAGAGCTATAATCCACCCCTCCACTTT. It yields the protein CASKSYNPPLHF.

The rearrangement joins TRBV25-1 to TRBJ2-7; a weak D match, TRBD2 (5 bases). The CDR3 length is 15 residues. V shed 6 bases and J shed 4 bases, with 19 bases lying between them. Germline V CDR1 and CDR2: MGHDK, SYGVNS. The CDR3 nucleotides are TGTGCCAGCAGCGTAGCTGTAGGCTCGGGATACGAGCAGTACTTC. It translates to CASSVAVGSGYEQYF.

The chain couples TRBV24-1 to TRBJ2-3; D might be TRBD1 (6 bases). V was pared by 0 bases and J by 2 bases, with 8 bases between. The CDR3 has 15 amino acids. Germline CDR1 reads KGHDR; CDR2 reads SFDVKD. The CDR3, as DNA: TGTGCCACCAGTGATTTGAAGGGGGACACAGATACGCAGTATTTT. Translation gives CATSDLKGDTDTQYF.

The chain joins TRBV5-1 to TRBJ2-2; D remains unclear. V was shortened by 2 bases and J by 0 bases, with 8 bases between the two germline ends. Germline V gene sequence: CDR1 SGHRS, CDR2 YFSETQ. This CDR3 region has 15 residues. The CDR3 sequence: CASSFGRANTGELFF. Here the CDR3 DNA reads TGCGCCAGCAGCTTCGGCCGGGCGAACACCGGGGAGCTGTTTTTT. The whole variable domain, filled in from reference TRBV5-1 and TRBJ2-2, reads KAGVTQTPRYLIKTRGQQVTLSCSPISGHRSVSWYQQTPGQGLQFLFEYFSETQRNKGNFPGRFSGRQFSNSRSEMNVSTLELGDSALYLCASSFGRANTGELFFGEGSRLTVL.

This clonotype is categorized as medium-sized. The rearrangement uses TRBV7-6 and TRBJ2-7, with 10 nucleotides matching TRBD1. This CDR3 has 14 residues. Looked up from germline, CDR1 is SGHVS and CDR2 is FNYEAQ. V lost 5 bases, J lost 3 bases, and 4 bases stayed unmatched. The CDR3 nucleotides read TGTGCCAGCAGCCCAGGACAGGGGGGCTACGAGCAGTACTTC. Its translation is CASSPGQGGYEQYF.

The CDR3 loop is CSAPRTSGGYNEQFF. CDR3 nucleotide sequence: TGCAGTGCCCCAAGGACTAGCGGGGGATACAATGAGCAGTTCTTC. The rearrangement links TRBV20-1 to TRBJ2-1; 13 nucleotides agree with TRBD2. With 6 bases clipped from V and 4 bases from J, the junction kept 6 bases outside the gene matches. CDR3 length: 15 amino acids. CDR1 is DFQATT and CDR2 is SNEGSKA in the germline V gene (reference sequence).

About this clonotype itself: A much larger clone lies a single base off, so this may be a read error. The J gene is TRBJ1-3, the V gene TRBV3-1, with D possibly being TRBD1 (6 bases). CDR3 length: 9 residues. Trimming shortened V by 4 bases and J by 16 bases, and 8 bases separated the two germline ends. Germline assignment: CDR1 LGHDT and CDR2 YNNKEL (reference sequence). CDR3 amino acids: CASSPRGYF. The CDR3 region has the DNA TGTGCCAGCAGCCCAAGGGGGTATTTT.

The chain uses TRBV24-1 and TRBJ2-1; the D is unclear. The germline V gene encodes CDR1 KGHDR and CDR2 SFDVKD. This CDR3 has 16 amino acids. V lost 3 bases and J 0 bases, leaving 11 bases between the germline ends. Written as DNA, the CDR3 is TGTGCCACCAGTGATCTCCCCGACCGCTCCTACAATGAGCAGTTCTTC. Translating gives CATSDLPDRSYNEQFF.

In this sample, this clonotype turned up once. The V call is TRBV19, the J call TRBJ2-7, with TRBD1 as a possible D gene (6 bases). Deletions cut 5 bases from V and 9 bases from J, with 14 bases between. The CDR3 contains 12 residues. Germline CDR1 is LNHDA and CDR2 is SQIVND (reference sequence). The CDR3 DNA follows: TGTGCCAGTAGTCGGCACAGGGACGGGCAGTACTTC. Translating gives CASSRHRDGQYF. The full variable domain, in which reference TRBV19 and TRBJ2-7 provide the parts outside the CDR3, is DGGITQSPKYLFRKEGQNVTLSCEQNLNHDAMYWYRQDPGQGLRLIYYSQIVNDFQKGDIAEGYSVSREKKESFPLTVTSAQKNPTAFYLCASSRHRDGQYFGPGTRLTVT.

The genes are TRBV2 and TRBJ1-5; 8 bases are a match to TRBD1. Germline V gene lookup returns CDR1 SNHLY and CDR2 FYNNEI. V lost 9 bases and J lost 4; bases outside the gene matches: 11. This CDR3 has 15 amino acids. Here the CDR3 reads CARGTGPRANQPQHF. The CDR3 DNA reads TGTGCCAGGGGGACAGGTCCAAGAGCAAATCAGCCCCAGCATTTT.

V is TRBV20-1 and J is TRBJ2-7, with 7 bases that match TRBD1. V shed 1 base, J shed 0 bases, and the junction held 6 bases outside the gene matches. The CDR3 has 15 residues. Germline values: CDR1 DFQATT, CDR2 SNEGSKA (reference sequence). CDR3 nucleotide sequence: TGCAGTGCTAGAGCTACCGGGACAGACTCCTACGAGCAGTACTTC. Translated: CSARATGTDSYEQYF.

The sample holds a few counts of this clonotype. The rearrangement links TRBV6-1 to TRBJ1-1, with 9 bases that match TRBD1. The CDR3 consists of 14 residues. Trimming cost V 7 bases and J 4 bases; bases outside gene matches: 7. The germline CDR1 and CDR2 sequences are MNHNS and SASEGT. CDR3: CASIEDRGFTEAFF. CDR3 sequence (DNA): TGTGCCAGCATCGAGGACAGGGGTTTCACTGAAGCTTTCTTT.

This clonotype was seen repeatedly, ten times or more. This rearrangement joins TRBV12-3 or TRBV12-4 to TRBJ2-1; the D gene is possibly TRBD2 (6 bases). V was clipped by 1 base and J by 8 bases, with 18 bases between them. The CDR3 runs to 16 residues. DNA for the CDR3: TGTGCCAGCAGTTTAGAGCTGGGGGAGGTGGGCGATGAGCAGTTCTTC. The encoded protein is CASSLELGEVGDEQFF.

The DNA for the CDR3 is TGCAGTGCTGGGTCGGGTCCGACCTACGAGCAGTACTTC. This sequence encodes CSAGSGPTYEQYF. V usage is TRBV20-1 and J usage is TRBJ2-7; D is ambiguous. This CDR3 spans 13 amino acids. Between the trimmed V and J ends, which lost 5 bases and 2 bases, there was a span of 13 bases. The germline CDR1 and CDR2 sequences are DFQATT and SNEGSKA (reference sequence).

This clonotype was detected only once. Likely a read error: the CDR3 ends without its conserved phenylalanine or tryptophan. V usage is TRBV7-9 and J usage is TRBJ1-1; TRBD1 might be the D (6 bases). Deletions cut 5 bases from V and 3 bases from J, with 16 bases between. This CDR3 is built from 15 residues. Germline V gene lookup returns CDR1 SEHNR and CDR2 FQNEAQ (reference sequence). CDR3 nucleotides: TGTGCCAGCAGCCCATCGACGGGGGGCTACACTGAAGCTTTCCTT. Translating gives CASSPSTGGYTEAFL.

This clonotype showed up just a few times. The V call is TRBV15, the J call TRBJ2-3; TRBD1 aligns across 10 bases. This CDR3 region has 16 residues. With V trimmed by 2 bases and J by 3 bases, 5 bases remained unmatched. Germline assignment: CDR1 LNHNV and CDR2 YYDKDF (reference sequence). CDR3 sequence reads: CATSRHRTGGTDTQYF. In nucleotides, the CDR3 is TGTGCCACCAGCAGACATCGGACAGGGGGAACAGATACGCAGTATTTT.

This clonotype occurred a few times. The CDR3 protein is CASSIGEDTEAFF. The DNA of the CDR3 is TGTGCCAGTAGTATAGGGGAGGACACTGAAGCTTTCTTT. The chain uses TRBV19 and TRBJ1-1; D gene uncertain. The CDR3 contains 13 residues. Deletions cut 1 base from V and 3 bases from J, with 6 bases between. Germline assignment: CDR1 LNHDA and CDR2 SQIVND (reference sequence). Looking up the rest from reference TRBV19 and TRBJ1-1 gives the full variable domain: DGGITQSPKYLFRKEGQNVTLSCEQNLNHDAMYWYRQDPGQGLRLIYYSQIVNDFQKGDIAEGYSVSREKKESFPLTVTSAQKNPTAFYLCASSIGEDTEAFFGQGTRLTVV.

The genes are TRBV19 and TRBJ2-1, with 8 bases lining up with TRBD1. The CDR3 consists of 13 residues. Germline lookup yields CDR1 LNHDA and CDR2 SQIVND (reference sequence). With V trimmed by 9 bases and J by 9 bases, 10 bases remained unmatched. This CDR3 is CASSASDRGEQFF. CDR3 nucleotides: TGTGCCAGCAGCGCCTCAGACAGGGGTGAGCAGTTCTTC. The variable domain in full, completed from reference TRBV19 and TRBJ2-1, reads DGGITQSPKYLFRKEGQNVTLSCEQNLNHDAMYWYRQDPGQGLRLIYYSQIVNDFQKGDIAEGYSVSREKKESFPLTVTSAQKNPTAFYLCASSASDRGEQFFGPGTRLTVL.